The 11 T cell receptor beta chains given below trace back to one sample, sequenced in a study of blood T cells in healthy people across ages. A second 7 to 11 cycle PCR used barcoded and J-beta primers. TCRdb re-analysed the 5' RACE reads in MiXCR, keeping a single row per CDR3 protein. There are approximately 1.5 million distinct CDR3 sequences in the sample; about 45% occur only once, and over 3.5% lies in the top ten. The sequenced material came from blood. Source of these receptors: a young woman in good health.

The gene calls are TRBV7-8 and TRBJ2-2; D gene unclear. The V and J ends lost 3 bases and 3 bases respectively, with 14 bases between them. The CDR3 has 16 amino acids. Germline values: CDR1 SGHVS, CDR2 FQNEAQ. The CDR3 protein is CASSFAGSIHTGELFF. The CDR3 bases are TGTGCCAGCAGCTTTGCCGGGTCCATACACACCGGGGAGCTGTTTTTT.

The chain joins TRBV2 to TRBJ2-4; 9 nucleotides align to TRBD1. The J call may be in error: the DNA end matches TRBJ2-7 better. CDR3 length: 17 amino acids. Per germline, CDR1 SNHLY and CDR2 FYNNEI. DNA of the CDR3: TGTGCCAGCAGTGATGGGAGTTTGGACAGGGGAACCTACGAGCAGTACTTC. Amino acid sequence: CASSDGSLDRGTYEQYF.

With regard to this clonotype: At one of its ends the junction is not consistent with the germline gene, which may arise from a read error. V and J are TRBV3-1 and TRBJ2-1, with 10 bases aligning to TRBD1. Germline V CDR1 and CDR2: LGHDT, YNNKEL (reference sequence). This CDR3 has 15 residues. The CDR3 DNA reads TGTGCCAGCAGCCAGACAGGGGGCTCGGACAATGAGCTGTTCTTC. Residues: CASSQTGGSDNELFF.

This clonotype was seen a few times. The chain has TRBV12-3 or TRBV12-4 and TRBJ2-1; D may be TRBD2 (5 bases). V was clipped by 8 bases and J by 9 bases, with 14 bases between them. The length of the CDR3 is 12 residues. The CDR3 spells CASWGPEGEQFF. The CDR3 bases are TGTGCCAGCTGGGGTCCCGAGGGTGAGCAGTTCTTC.

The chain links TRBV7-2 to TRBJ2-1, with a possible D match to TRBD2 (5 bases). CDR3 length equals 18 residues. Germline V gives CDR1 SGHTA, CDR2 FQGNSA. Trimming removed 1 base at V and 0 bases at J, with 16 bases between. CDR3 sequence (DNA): TGTGCCAGCAGCTTAGTCGGTCTCGCAAGCGGCTCCTACAATGAGCAGTTCTTC. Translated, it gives CASSLVGLASGSYNEQFF. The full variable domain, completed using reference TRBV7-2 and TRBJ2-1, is GAGVSQSPSNKVTEKGKDVELRCDPISGHTALYWYRQSLGQGLEFLIYFQGNSAPDKSGLPSDRFSAERTGGSVSTLTIQRTQQEDSAVYLCASSLVGLASGSYNEQFFGPGTRLTVL.

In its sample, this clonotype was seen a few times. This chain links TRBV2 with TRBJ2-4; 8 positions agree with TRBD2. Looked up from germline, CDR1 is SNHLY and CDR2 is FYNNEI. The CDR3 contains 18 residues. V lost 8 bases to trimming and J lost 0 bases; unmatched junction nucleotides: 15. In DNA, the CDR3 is TGTGCCAGCGTTCCGGGAGCGGGAGAAGCCCTAGCCAAAAACATTCAGTACTTC. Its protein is CASVPGAGEALAKNIQYF.

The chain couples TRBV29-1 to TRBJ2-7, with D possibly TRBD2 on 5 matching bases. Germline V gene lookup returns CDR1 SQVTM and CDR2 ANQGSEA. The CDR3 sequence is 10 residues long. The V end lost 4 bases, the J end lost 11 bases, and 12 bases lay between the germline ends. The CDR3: CSVGGVEEYF. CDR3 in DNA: TGCAGCGTTGGGGGAGTGGAAGAGTACTTC.

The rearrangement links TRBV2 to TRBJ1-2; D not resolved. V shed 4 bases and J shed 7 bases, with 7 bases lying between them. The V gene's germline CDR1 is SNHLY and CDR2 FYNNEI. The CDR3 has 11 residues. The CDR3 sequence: CASSVASGYTF. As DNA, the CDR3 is TGTGCCAGCAGTGTGGCATCTGGCTACACCTTC.

The chain's CDR3 is CASSLGTGTYTEAFF. CDR3 in DNA: TGCGCCAGCAGCCTCGGGACAGGGACTTACACTGAAGCTTTCTTT. The V gene is TRBV4-1, the J gene TRBJ1-1, with 9 nucleotides matching TRBD1. With V trimmed by 4 bases and J by 3 bases, 6 bases remained unmatched. CDR3 size: 15 residues. CDR1 and CDR2 (germline): MGHRA, YSYEKL.

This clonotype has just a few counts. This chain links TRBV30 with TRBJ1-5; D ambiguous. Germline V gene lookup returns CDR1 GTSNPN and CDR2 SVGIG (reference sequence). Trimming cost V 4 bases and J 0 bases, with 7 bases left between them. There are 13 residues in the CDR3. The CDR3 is CAWNEISNQPQHF. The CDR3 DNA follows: TGTGCCTGGAATGAGATTAGCAATCAGCCCCAGCATTTT.

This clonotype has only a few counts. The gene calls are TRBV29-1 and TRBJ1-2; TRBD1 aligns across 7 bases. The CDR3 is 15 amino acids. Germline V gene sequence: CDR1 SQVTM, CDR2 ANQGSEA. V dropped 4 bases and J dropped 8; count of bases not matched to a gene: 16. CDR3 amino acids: CSVGAGGQFYQGYTF. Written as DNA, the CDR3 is TGCAGCGTTGGGGCAGGGGGTCAATTTTATCAAGGCTACACCTTC.